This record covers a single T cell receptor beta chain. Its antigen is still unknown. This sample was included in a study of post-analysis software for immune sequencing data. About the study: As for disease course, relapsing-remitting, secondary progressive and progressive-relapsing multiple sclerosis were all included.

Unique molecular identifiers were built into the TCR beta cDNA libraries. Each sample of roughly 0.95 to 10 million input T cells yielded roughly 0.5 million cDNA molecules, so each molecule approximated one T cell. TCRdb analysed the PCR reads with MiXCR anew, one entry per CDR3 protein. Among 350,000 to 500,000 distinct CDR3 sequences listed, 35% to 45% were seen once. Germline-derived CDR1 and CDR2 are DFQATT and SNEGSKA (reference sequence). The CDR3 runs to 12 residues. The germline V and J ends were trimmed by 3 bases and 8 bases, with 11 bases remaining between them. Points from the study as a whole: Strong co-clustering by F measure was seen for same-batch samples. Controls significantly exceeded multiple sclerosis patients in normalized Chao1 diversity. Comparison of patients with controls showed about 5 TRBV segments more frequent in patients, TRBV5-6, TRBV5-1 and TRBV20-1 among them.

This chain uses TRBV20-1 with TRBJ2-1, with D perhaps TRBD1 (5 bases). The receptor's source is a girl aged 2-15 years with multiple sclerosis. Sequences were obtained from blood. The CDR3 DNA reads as TGCAGTGCTAGTGGGGCTATCTATGAGCAGTTCTTC. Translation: CSASGAIYEQFF.